One sample yielded the 5 T cell receptor beta chains listed below, sequenced in a study of blood T cell repertoires in COVID-19. TCRdb keeps only in-frame clones here, not all; method: immunoSEQ multiplex PCR. The sample lists about 210,000 clones; about four fifths were seen once. The sequenced sample was peripheral blood. All receptors come from a woman aged 40-49 years with active or convalescent COVID-19.

This clone has a handful of counts. This chain connects TRBV5-8 to TRBJ1-5, with D possibly matching TRBD1 (5 bases). Germline V gene sequence: CDR1 SGHTS, CDR2 YDEGEE. Trimming took off 2 bases at V and 6 bases at J, with 18 bases between the two ends. The CDR3 is made up of 16 amino acids. The CDR3 DNA reads TGTGCCAGCAGCTTCTCCGGGAGGGTAGGGGCTCAGCCCCAGCATTTT. Its protein product is CASSFSGRVGAQPQHF.

V and J are TRBV7-2 and TRBJ2-1; 9 bases are shared with TRBD2. V lost 1 base to trimming and J lost 10 bases; unmatched junction nucleotides: 8. This CDR3 is built from 15 residues. In germline, CDR1 is SGHTA, CDR2 FQGNSA. The CDR3 region has the DNA TGTGCCAGCAGCTTAGGGACTAGCGTAGTTCGGGAGCAGTTCTTC. It yields the protein CASSLGTSVVREQFF. The entire variable domain, with the rest obtained from reference TRBV7-2 and TRBJ2-1, is as follows: GAGVSQSPSNKVTEKGKDVELRCDPISGHTALYWYRQSLGQGLEFLIYFQGNSAPDKSGLPSDRFSAERTGGSVSTLTIQRTQQEDSAVYLCASSLGTSVVREQFFGPGTRLTVL.

The V and J genes are TRBV7-6 and TRBJ2-7, with 10 nucleotides matching TRBD2. This CDR3 has 15 residues. From germline, CDR1 is SGHVS and CDR2 FNYEAQ. The V and J ends lost 1 base and 3 bases, in that order; junction bases with no gene match: 3. The CDR3, as DNA: TGTGCCAGCAGCTTAGGGCTAGCGGGGGTCTACGAGCAGTACTTC. It codes for CASSLGLAGVYEQYF.

This chain links TRBV11-2 with TRBJ2-7; 10 bases map to TRBD1. The junction had 3 bases not matched to a gene; V was cut back by 3 bases and J by 4 bases. The CDR3 contains 14 residues. Germline values: CDR1 SGHAT, CDR2 FQNNGV. The CDR3 DNA reads TGTGCCAGCAGCTTGGGGACAGGGGCTTACGAGCAGTACTTC. Translating it yields CASSLGTGAYEQYF.

CDR3 loop: CASSSTSGGSYEQYF. CDR3 DNA sequence: TGTGCCAGTAGTTCGACTAGCGGGGGATCCTACGAGCAGTACTTC. The chain employs TRBV19 and TRBJ2-7; 12 bases agree with TRBD2. With 5 bases clipped from V and 1 base from J, the junction kept 3 bases outside the gene matches. The germline V gene has CDR1 LNHDA and CDR2 SQIVND (reference sequence). This CDR3 contains 15 residues. Filled out from reference TRBV19 and TRBJ2-7, the complete variable domain reads DGGITQSPKYLFRKEGQNVTLSCEQNLNHDAMYWYRQDPGQGLRLIYYSQIVNDFQKGDIAEGYSVSREKKESFPLTVTSAQKNPTAFYLCASSSTSGGSYEQYFGPGTRLTVT.